A single sample is the source of the 22 T cell receptor beta chains below, sequenced in a study of control samples from healthy donors and cancer patients. Sequencing was performed with immunoSEQ multiplex PCR; in TCRdb, only in-frame clones are kept and a portion is missing. The sample carries approximately 150,000 clones, 90% to 95% recorded once. The sequenced material came from blood. These receptors all stem from a woman in her late teens or twenties in good health.

The chain joins TRBV18 to TRBJ1-3; D unresolved. This CDR3 contains 14 residues. V lost 2 bases and J lost 0, with 5 bases in between. CDR1 and CDR2 from the germline V gene are KGHSH and LQKENI. The CDR3 DNA reads as TGTGCCAGCTCACCAGGAGGCTCTGGAAACACCATATATTTT. This codes for CASSPGGSGNTIYF.

The chain carries TRBV6-5 and TRBJ1-2; 7 nucleotides agree with TRBD1. CDR1 MNHEY and CDR2 SVGAGI come from the germline V gene. Losses at the gene ends were 7 bases for V and 0 bases for J; bases not matched to a gene: 8. This CDR3 has 15 residues. CDR3 coding DNA: TGTGCCAGCAAACCAGGACAGGAAACTAACTATGGCTACACCTTC. Its protein product is CASKPGQETNYGYTF.

This sequence joins TRBV7-3 and TRBJ1-3; 9 bases are a match to TRBD1. CDR3 size: 16 residues. V shed 4 bases, J shed 1 base, and the junction held 5 bases outside the gene matches. The germline gives CDR1 SGHTA, CDR2 FQGTGA. The CDR3 nucleotides are TGTGCCAGCAGCTACTCCGGGACAGGGTCTGGAAACACCATATATTTT. Translated: CASSYSGTGSGNTIYF.

The chain carries TRBV24-1 and TRBJ1-5, with 7 bases identical to TRBD1. CDR1 and CDR2 from the germline V gene are KGHDR and SFDVKD. V trimming: 3 bases; J trimming: 5 bases; junction bases outside the gene matches: 6. The CDR3 has 15 residues. CDR3 region: CATSDPKGADQPQHF. In nucleotides, the CDR3 is TGTGCCACCAGTGATCCGAAGGGGGCCGATCAGCCCCAGCATTTT.

The chain couples TRBV28 to TRBJ1-3; unclear D gene. This CDR3 contains 13 residues. Trimming removed 7 bases at V and 4 bases at J, with 11 bases between. Germline assignment: CDR1 MDHEN and CDR2 SYDVKM. The CDR3 DNA sequence: TGTGCCAGCATAGAGTGGTCCGGAAACACCATATATTTT. Translating it yields CASIEWSGNTIYF.

The CDR3, as DNA: TGCAGATTTGGGATTACTGAAGCTTTCTTT. As protein: CRFGITEAFF. V gene TRBV20-1 combines with J gene TRBJ1-1; no clear D. Per the germline V gene, CDR1 is DFQATT and CDR2 is SNEGSKA (reference sequence). The CDR3 consists of 10 residues.

The chain carries TRBV12-5 and TRBJ1-1, with a possible D match to TRBD1 (5 bases). Germline V gene data show CDR1 as LGHNT and CDR2 as FRNRAP. CDR3 length equals 14 residues. The V and J ends lost 3 bases and 0 bases respectively, with 8 bases between them. In nucleotides, the CDR3 is TGTGCTAGTGGTTTAGGGACCCTGAACACTGAAGCTTTCTTT. Protein: CASGLGTLNTEAFF.

This clone appeared a few times. The rearrangement uses TRBV3-1 (or the pseudogene TRBV3-2) and TRBJ1-5; maybe TRBD1 (6 bases). This CDR3 comprises 15 residues. Trimming removed 4 bases at V and 0 bases at J, with 10 bases between. In germline, CDR1 is LGHDT, CDR2 YNNKEL (reference sequence). CDR3 bases: TGTGCCAGCAGCCCACAGGGAAATAGCAATCAGCCCCAGCATTTT. Translating it yields CASSPQGNSNQPQHF.

This chain links TRBV24-1 with TRBJ1-2; D is unclear. This CDR3 is built from 11 residues. Deletions cut 9 bases from V and 4 bases from J, with 8 bases between. Germline CDR1 reads KGHDR; CDR2 reads SFDVKD. The CDR3 protein is CATSWSYGYTF. The CDR3 nucleotides are TGTGCCACCTCGTGGTCCTATGGCTACACCTTC.

The DNA of the CDR3 is TGTGCCAGCTCACCGGAGTCGCGAGATACGCAGTATTTT. This codes for CASSPESRDTQYF. The chain uses TRBV18 and TRBJ2-3; D uncertain. Germline assignment: CDR1 KGHSH and CDR2 LQKENI. Trimming cost V 3 bases and J 5 bases, with 9 bases left between them. This CDR3 spans 13 amino acids.

This clone was counted a single time. V is TRBV5-1 and J is TRBJ1-1; maybe TRBD1 (6 bases). V lost 0 bases and J 0 bases, leaving 12 bases between the germline ends. Germline V gives CDR1 SGHRS, CDR2 YFSETQ. The CDR3 has 16 residues. The CDR3 nucleotides are TGCGCCAGCAGCTTGGACGGGGGGCTGTTGAACACTGAAGCTTTCTTT. Residues: CASSLDGGLLNTEAFF.

The CDR3 bases are TGTGCCAGCAGCCAACCCGACAGGGTGAAAAACCAGCCCCAGCATTTT. This encodes CASSQPDRVKNQPQHF. The genes are TRBV21-1 and TRBJ1-5; the listed D gene, TRBD1, was not tested against the DNA. TRBV21-1 constitutes a pseudogene. This CDR3 is 16 amino acids long.

The V gene is TRBV5-1, the J gene TRBJ1-4; TRBD1 matches 7 bases. There are 14 residues in the CDR3. Germline CDR1 SGHRS, CDR2 YFSETQ. Trimming took 0 bases from V and 9 from J; bases not matched to a gene: 5. CDR3 residues: CASSLEGARQKLFF. The CDR3 nucleotides read TGCGCCAGCAGCTTGGAGGGGGCCCGACAAAAACTGTTTTTT.

This clone was found once. The chain combines TRBV11-2 with TRBJ1-4; no clear D gene. Germline lookup yields CDR1 SGHAT and CDR2 FQNNGV. Between the trimmed V and J ends, which lost 5 bases and 8 bases, there was a span of 12 bases. The CDR3 has 13 residues. Here the CDR3 reads CASSPARNEKLFF. The DNA of the CDR3 is TGTGCCAGCAGCCCAGCGAGGAACGAAAAACTGTTTTTT. Supplemented by reference TRBV11-2 and TRBJ1-4, the full variable domain reads EAGVAQSPRYKIIEKRQSVAFWCNPISGHATLYWYQQILGQGPKLLIQFQNNGVVDDSQLPKDRFSAERLKGVDSTLKIQPAKLEDSAVYLCASSPARNEKLFFGSGTQLSVL.

This clone was counted once. V usage is TRBV2 and J usage is TRBJ1-1, with TRBD1 matching over 8 bases. J gave up 3 bases and V 0 bases, and 0 bases lay outside the gene matches. CDR3 size: 14 residues. The germline gives CDR1 SNHLY, CDR2 FYNNEI. The CDR3 DNA reads TGTGCCAGCAGTGAAGCGGGACAGGACACTGAAGCTTTCTTT. It translates to CASSEAGQDTEAFF.

The chain joins TRBV19 to TRBJ2-3; no definite D call. Looked up from germline, CDR1 is LNHDA and CDR2 is SQIVND (reference sequence). Trimming left V 3 bases short and J 2 bases short, with 15 bases between. This CDR3 has 16 amino acids. The CDR3 DNA is TGTGCCAGTAGTATTTCCGGGTCAACCACCACAGATACGCAGTATTTT. Protein: CASSISGSTTTDTQYF.

The chain links TRBV18 to TRBJ1-2; the D gene is possibly TRBD1 (5 bases). Germline V gene sequence: CDR1 KGHSH, CDR2 LQKENI. V shed 2 bases and J shed 10 bases, with 11 bases lying between them. The length of the CDR3 is 12 residues. In DNA, the CDR3 is TGTGCCAGCTCACCAGGGGCAGAGGACTACACCTTC. It is translated as CASSPGAEDYTF.

The chain is built from TRBV4-1 and TRBJ2-3; D is uncertain. Germline V gene data show CDR1 as MGHRA and CDR2 as YSYEKL. Trimming took 5 bases from V and 3 from J, leaving 9 bases between them. This CDR3 spans 13 amino acids. CDR3 sequence: CASSGVWTDTQYF. The CDR3 DNA reads TGCGCCAGCAGCGGAGTTTGGACAGATACGCAGTATTTT.

CDR3 in amino acids: CASTATGNGNQPQHF. DNA for the CDR3: TGCGCCAGCACCGCGACAGGGAATGGCAATCAGCCCCAGCATTTT. The J gene is TRBJ1-5, the V gene TRBV5-1; TRBD1 aligns across 7 bases. V shed 6 bases and J 2 bases; nucleotides not matched to a gene: 8. The CDR3 has 15 amino acids. CDR1 is SGHRS, CDR2 YFSETQ, per germline.

V gene TRBV2 combines with J gene TRBJ1-6; TRBD1 is a possible D gene (6 bases). Germline loops: CDR1 SNHLY, CDR2 FYNNEI. V lost 5 bases, J lost 6 bases, and 14 bases lay in between. The CDR3 is 15 residues long. CDR3 amino acids: CASSQQGGGNSPLHF. CDR3 sequence (DNA): TGTGCCAGCAGTCAACAGGGTGGAGGTAATTCACCCCTCCACTTT.

The chain has TRBV4-2 and TRBJ2-3; D is possibly TRBD2 (7 bases). Germline V gene data show CDR1 as LGHNA and CDR2 as YNFKEQ. V gave up 0 bases and J gave up 2 bases, with 15 bases separating them. The CDR3 is made up of 17 amino acids. The CDR3 nucleotides read TGTGCCAGCAGCCAAGATCTAGTGGGGGGGCCCACAGATACGCAGTATTTT. It yields the protein CASSQDLVGGPTDTQYF.

The V call is TRBV6-1, the J call TRBJ1-2; TRBD1 agrees at 7 bases. J gave up 3 bases and V 5 bases, and 9 bases lay outside the gene matches. This CDR3 spans 15 amino acids. The germline gives CDR1 MNHNS, CDR2 SASEGT. CDR3 residues: CASSRDRAPYYGYTF. As DNA, the CDR3 is TGTGCCAGCAGTCGCGACAGGGCCCCATACTATGGCTACACCTTC.